This T cell receptor beta chain was sequenced in a study of shared clonotypes between healthy human individuals. CD45RO negativity and positive selection for CCR7 defined naive CD8 cells, a population that excluded terminally differentiated effector memory CD45RA+ cells. Every donor, a Caucasian adult, lived in Nashville, Tennessee. Germline lookup yields CDR1 MNHEY and CDR2 SVGAGI. V lost 6 bases and J lost 3, with 8 bases in between. This CDR3 is built from 12 residues. Libraries were prepared by immunoSEQ multiplex PCR; TCRdb keeps only in-frame clonotypes and omits some of them. The sample holds about 680,000 clones, roughly nine tenths seen once. Remarks on this clone: As yet, its antigen is unknown.

General study findings and limits: The authors sampled blood alone, and tissue repertoires likely differ.

The rearrangement joins TRBV6-5 to TRBJ1-2; D not resolved. This TCR was sampled from a man aged 25-40 years in good health. Sequenced: naive CD8+ T cells sorted from blood. Written as DNA, the CDR3 is TGTGCCAGCAGGAGATTTGACTATGGCTACACCTTC. Residues: CASRRFDYGYTF.